The 13 T cell receptor beta chains reported below all come from one sample, sequenced in a study of graft-versus-host responses after intestinal transplantation. Assay: immunoSEQ multiplex PCR; the TCRdb copy retains only in-frame clones and omits some. The sample has around 29,000 clones; around nine tenths are singletons. The source material was PBMCs, sampled roughly 68 weeks after intestinal transplantation. These receptor sequences come from a human patient who received an intestinal transplant, so some T cells may come from the graft donor.

The V call is TRBV4-2, the J call TRBJ2-3, with TRBD2 as a possible D gene (5 bases). Germline V CDR1 and CDR2: LGHNA, YNFKEQ. CDR3 length: 16 residues. Trimming took 1 base from V and 2 from J, leaving 13 bases between them. The CDR3 nucleotides are TGTGCCAGCAGCCAAGGTGGTTACGGGAACACAGATACGCAGTATTTT. Encoded protein: CASSQGGYGNTDTQYF.

The V and J genes are TRBV6-6 and TRBJ1-5; D gene unclear. The germline V and J ends were trimmed by 0 bases and 2 bases, with 5 bases remaining between them. Germline loops: CDR1 MNHNY, CDR2 SVGAGI (reference sequence). This CDR3 comprises 14 residues. The CDR3 here is CASSYSRGNQPQHF. For the CDR3, the DNA is TGTGCCAGCAGTTACTCTCGGGGCAATCAGCCCCAGCATTTT.

The V gene is TRBV5-1, the J gene TRBJ2-5; D is unclear. The CDR3 covers 16 residues. CDR1 and CDR2 from the germline V gene are SGHRS and YFSETQ. Trimming shortened V by 0 bases and J by 4 bases, and 16 bases separated the two germline ends. This CDR3 is CASSLGPPNRGETQYF. CDR3 nucleotide sequence: TGCGCCAGCAGCTTGGGTCCGCCAAACCGAGGAGAGACCCAGTACTTC.

This clone was detected only a few times. V usage is TRBV11-3 and J usage is TRBJ2-7; the D call may be TRBD1 or TRBD2 (5 bases each). V was clipped by 5 bases and J by 6 bases, with 14 bases between them. The CDR3 is 13 residues long. From germline, CDR1 is SGHNT and CDR2 YENEEA. The CDR3 spells CASSTGTSGEQYF. The CDR3 DNA reads TGTGCCAGCAGCACCGGGACCTCTGGCGAGCAGTACTTC.

This clone was seen a single time. This sequence joins TRBV4-1 and TRBJ1-5; TRBD1 aligns across 11 bases. Per germline, CDR1 MGHRA and CDR2 YSYEKL. The J segment lost 6 bases and the V segment lost 4 bases, leaving 2 bases of the junction unmatched. The CDR3 is 14 residues long. The chain's CDR3 is CASSLGTGGQPQHF. The CDR3 DNA is TGCGCCAGCAGCCTTGGGACAGGGGGTCAGCCCCAGCATTTT.

The chain joins TRBV12-5 to TRBJ2-3; no clear D. V lost 0 bases to trimming and J lost 6 bases, with 16 bases between them. The CDR3 loop spans 16 amino acids. CDR1 LGHNT and CDR2 FRNRAP come from the germline V gene. The DNA of the CDR3 is TGTGCTAGTGGTTTGGTCCAGATTGGGGTCTCCGATACGCAGTATTTT. The encoded protein is CASGLVQIGVSDTQYF.

Remarks on this clone: An end of the junction does not agree with germline; a read error may underlie this. This sequence joins TRBV28 and TRBJ2-5; D remains unclear. With the DNA end fitting TRBJ2-7 better, the J assignment may be wrong. This CDR3 comprises 16 residues. The V gene's germline CDR1 is MDHEN and CDR2 SYDVKM. This chain's CDR3 is CASSPPVRLSSHEQYF. CDR3 DNA sequence: TGTGCCAGCAGCCCACCGGTCCGCCTTAGCTCCCACGAGCAGTACTTC.

This clone has a handful of counts. The chain combines TRBV19 with TRBJ2-3, with D tentatively TRBD1 (5 bases). V gave up 6 bases and J gave up 2 bases, with 12 bases separating them. The germline V gene encodes CDR1 LNHDA and CDR2 SQIVND (reference sequence). This CDR3 has 14 residues. The CDR3 is CASRGVGNTDTQYF. The CDR3 nucleotides are TGTGCCAGTAGAGGGGTCGGTAACACAGATACGCAGTATTTT. The complete variable domain, with remaining parts taken from reference TRBV19 and TRBJ2-3, reads DGGITQSPKYLFRKEGQNVTLSCEQNLNHDAMYWYRQDPGQGLRLIYYSQIVNDFQKGDIAEGYSVSREKKESFPLTVTSAQKNPTAFYLCASRGVGNTDTQYFGPGTRLTVL.

The gene calls are TRBV4-1 and TRBJ2-5, with D maybe TRBD2 (6 bases). The germline V and J ends were trimmed by 2 bases and 3 bases, with 7 bases remaining between them. Looked up from germline, CDR1 is MGHRA and CDR2 is YSYEKL. The CDR3 has 13 residues. The CDR3: CASSQPGEETQYF. Written as DNA, the CDR3 is TGCGCCAGCAGCCAACCGGGAGAAGAGACCCAGTACTTC.

CDR3 DNA sequence: TGTGCCTGGGATCGAAGCTCTGGAAACACCATATATTTT. Encoded protein: CAWDRSSGNTIYF. The chain uses TRBV30 and TRBJ1-3; D gene ambiguous. The CDR3 is 13 amino acids. Trimming shortened V by 5 bases and J by 0 bases, and 8 bases separated the two germline ends. Germline CDR1 GTSNPN, CDR2 SVGIG (reference sequence).

The genes are TRBV18 and TRBJ1-2; 7 bases agree with TRBD1. CDR1 and CDR2 (germline): KGHSH, LQKENI. Trimming cost V 3 bases and J 3 bases; bases outside gene matches: 1. This CDR3 has 13 residues. DNA of the CDR3: TGTGCCAGCTCACCTGGACAGGACTATGGCTACACCTTC. Amino acids: CASSPGQDYGYTF.

V and J are TRBV10-1 and TRBJ2-3; 8 bases fit TRBD2. V dropped 5 bases and J dropped 0; count of bases not matched to a gene: 4. CDR1 and CDR2 (germline): WNHNN, SYGVQD (reference sequence). The CDR3 runs to 15 residues. CDR3 loop: CASSSSGPSTDTQYF. Here the CDR3 DNA reads TGCGCCAGCAGTTCTAGCGGGCCCAGCACAGATACGCAGTATTTT.

The chain recombines TRBV6-5 with TRBJ1-3; no reliable D call. The CDR3 runs to 13 residues. The V end was cut by 7 bases, the J end by 1 base, with 8 bases between. CDR1 and CDR2 (germline): MNHEY, SVGAGI. CDR3 protein: CASKYVSGNTIYF. CDR3 bases: TGTGCCAGCAAGTACGTTTCTGGAAACACCATATATTTT.